The entry that follows covers one TCR beta chain sequence. Its antigen remains unidentified. No qualities accompany the bases; no much larger clone lies one base away. This sample is part of a study of T-cell memory formation after mild COVID-19 (dated by TCRdb to about 2021). Background for the entire study: TCR sequence clusters from the two donors were found to be largely donor specific. In a couple of donors, T-cell clones that expanded and contracted after mild COVID-19 were followed by sequencing TCRalpha and TCRbeta repertoires longitudinally. The cohort was made up of two young adult volunteers, one female and one male, who were previously healthy.

On the study overall, not on this receptor specifically: Some responding clones were found in pre-infection memory, which suggests that pre-existing cross-reactive memory T cells took part in the SARS-CoV-2 response. The study included only a couple of mild cases, and larger cohorts that include severe cases with pre-infection samples were judged to be necessary. The second-wave clones that peaked on day 37 were not confirmed to be SARS-CoV-2 specific. Contracting CD4+ clones were located mainly in the CM and EM memory subsets, whereas CD8+ clones were found to be enriched in EMRA. Clones that contracted from day 15 to 85 showed balanced CD4/CD8 phenotypes, whereas a second wave of clones that expanded from day 15 to 37 leaned towards CD4+.

PBMCs were isolated by Ficoll-Paque density gradient centrifugation. Sequencer: Illumina NovaSeq 6000. TCRalpha and TCRbeta cDNA libraries were built by 5'RACE with constant-segment primers, adding sample barcodes and unique molecular identifiers. Trizol reagent was used to extract RNA from every sample. Libraries were amplified in two PCR steps, with a second sample barcode and Illumina TruSeq adapters added in the second step. Sequencing of the libraries was done on an Illumina NovaSeq, producing 2 x 150 bp paired-end reads. The study's processing was this. With migec v1.2.7, reads were demultiplexed and then collapsed into UMI-guided consensus sequences. With mixcr v2.1.11, UMI consensuses were aligned to TRA and TRB V and J templates and assembled into clonotypes. Expanded or contracted clonotypes were those called significant by both edgeR and NoisET, with noise models trained on biological replicates. For edgeR calls, a false discovery rate-adjusted p below 0.01 and a log2 fold-change threshold of 1 were applied. PCA with hierarchical clustering of max-normalized trajectories of the 1000 most abundant clonotypes was used as exploratory dynamics analysis. Each responding clone was given a CD4 or CD8 phenotype based on the CD4+ and CD8+ repertoires, which had been sequenced separately. TCRdb trimmed the raw reads at Q25, called clones with MiXCR and kept productive beta chains. Here each entry gathers all rows of one CDR3 protein and keeps the most common genes and DNA. The V and J calls reflect TCRdb's pipeline rather than the authors' work. The sample data list more than 110,000 distinct CDR3 sequences, and under 30% of these were observed just once. The ten largest clones take up roughly a quarter of the sample.

The CDR3 runs 12 residues from the cysteine to the phenylalanine. Only the CDR3 portion is preserved as DNA: 36 bases, with reading frame beginning at the first base. Trimming at the junction amounts to 3 bases on V and 5 bases on J, and the germline ends lie 4 bases apart. Looking up the germline V gene (reference sequence) yields CDR1 LNHDA and CDR2 SQIVND. Sample: PBMCs or a T cell subset sorted from them (not recorded which). This chain is built from TRBV19 and TRBJ1-4; the D segment cannot be called with confidence. This clonotype originated in an adult woman who had mild COVID-19 (a few samples of this study predate the infection). The sample titles of this study are shuffled in the database, so cell type and time point are left out; the donor was told from shared clones. This receptor has the CDR3 CASSIVNEKLFF. The nucleotides are TGTGCCAGTAGTATCGTCAATGAAAAACTGTTTTTT.